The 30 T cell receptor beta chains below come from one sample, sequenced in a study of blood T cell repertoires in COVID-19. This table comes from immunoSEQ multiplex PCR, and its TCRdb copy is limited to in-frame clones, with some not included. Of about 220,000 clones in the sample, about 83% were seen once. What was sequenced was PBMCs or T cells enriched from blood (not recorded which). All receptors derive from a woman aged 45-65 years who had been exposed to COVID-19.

The CDR3 DNA reads TGTGCCAGCAGCTGGACAGCGTACGAGCAGTACTTC. It encodes CASSWTAYEQYF. V and J are TRBV12-3 or TRBV12-4 and TRBJ2-7; the D gene is possibly TRBD1 (6 bases). The CDR3 covers 12 residues. V lost 6 bases, J lost 4 bases, and 10 bases lay in between.

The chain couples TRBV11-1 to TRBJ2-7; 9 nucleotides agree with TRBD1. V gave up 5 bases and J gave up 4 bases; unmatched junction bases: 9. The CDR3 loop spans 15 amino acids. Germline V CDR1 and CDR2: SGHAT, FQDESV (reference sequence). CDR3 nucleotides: TGTGCCAGCAGCCAGACAGGGACAGGGAATTACGAGCAGTACTTC. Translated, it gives CASSQTGTGNYEQYF.

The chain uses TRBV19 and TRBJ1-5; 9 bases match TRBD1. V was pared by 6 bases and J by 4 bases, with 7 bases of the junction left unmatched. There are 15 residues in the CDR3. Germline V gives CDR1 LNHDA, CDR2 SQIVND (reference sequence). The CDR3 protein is CASRRTGAENQPQHF. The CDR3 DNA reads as TGTGCCAGTAGGAGGACAGGGGCCGAAAATCAGCCCCAGCATTTT.

The chain's CDR3 is CASSPSQAPDSGANVLTF. The CDR3 DNA reads TGTGCCAGCTCACCGTCACAGGCTCCGGACTCTGGGGCCAACGTCCTGACTTTC. The rearrangement joins TRBV18 to TRBJ2-6; tentatively, D is TRBD1 (5 bases). Germline assignment: CDR1 KGHSH and CDR2 LQKENI. V shed 3 bases and J shed 0 bases, with 15 bases lying between them. CDR3 length: 18 residues.

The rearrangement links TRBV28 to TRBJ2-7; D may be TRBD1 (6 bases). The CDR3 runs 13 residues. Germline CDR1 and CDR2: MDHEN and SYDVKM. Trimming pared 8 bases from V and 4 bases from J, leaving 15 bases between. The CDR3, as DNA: TGTGCCAGCTCCGGGACACCCTTTTACGAGCAGTACTTC. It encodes CASSGTPFYEQYF.

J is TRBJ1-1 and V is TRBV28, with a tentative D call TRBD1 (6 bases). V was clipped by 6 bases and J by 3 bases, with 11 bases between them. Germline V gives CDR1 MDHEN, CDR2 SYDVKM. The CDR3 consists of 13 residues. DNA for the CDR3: TGTGCCAGCAGCTATACAGGGTACACTGAAGCTTTCTTT. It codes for CASSYTGYTEAFF.

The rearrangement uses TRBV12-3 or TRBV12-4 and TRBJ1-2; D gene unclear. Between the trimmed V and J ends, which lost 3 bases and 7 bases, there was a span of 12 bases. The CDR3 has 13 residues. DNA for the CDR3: TGTGCCAGCAGTTTGGTGTTGGTGCGTGGCTACACCTTC. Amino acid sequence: CASSLVLVRGYTF.

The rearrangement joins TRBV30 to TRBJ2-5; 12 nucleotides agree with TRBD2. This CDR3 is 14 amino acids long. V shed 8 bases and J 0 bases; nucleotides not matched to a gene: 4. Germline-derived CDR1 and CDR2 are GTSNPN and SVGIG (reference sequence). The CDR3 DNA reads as TGTGCCGGGACTAGCGGGTCATACCAAGAGACCCAGTACTTC. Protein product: CAGTSGSYQETQYF.

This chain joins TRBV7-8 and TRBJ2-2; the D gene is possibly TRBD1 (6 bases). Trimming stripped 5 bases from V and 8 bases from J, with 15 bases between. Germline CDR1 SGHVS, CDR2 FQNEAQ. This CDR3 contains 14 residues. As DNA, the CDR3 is TGTGCCAGCAGCCTCCTACAGGGAACTGGGGAGCTGTTTTTT. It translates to CASSLLQGTGELFF.

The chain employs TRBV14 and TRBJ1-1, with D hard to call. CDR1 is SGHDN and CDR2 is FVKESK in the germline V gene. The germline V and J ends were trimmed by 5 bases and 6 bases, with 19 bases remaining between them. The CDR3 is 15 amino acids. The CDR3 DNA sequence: TGTGCCAGCAGCTTTTTACCAGGAGGGATCCCTGAAGCTTTCTTT. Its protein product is CASSFLPGGIPEAFF.

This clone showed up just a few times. This chain's CDR3 is CAGPEQGVGNTIYF. Written as DNA, the CDR3 is TGTGCCGGCCCTGAACAGGGGGTTGGAAACACCATATATTTT. This chain links TRBV21-1 with TRBJ1-3; the table gives TRBD1 as D, unverified against the DNA. TRBV21-1 is an annotated pseudogene. This CDR3 region has 14 residues.

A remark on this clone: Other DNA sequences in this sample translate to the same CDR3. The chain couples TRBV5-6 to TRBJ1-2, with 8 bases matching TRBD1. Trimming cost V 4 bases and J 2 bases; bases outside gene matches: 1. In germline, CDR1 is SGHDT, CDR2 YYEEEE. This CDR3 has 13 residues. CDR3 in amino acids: CASSRDRNYGYTF. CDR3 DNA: TGTGCCAGCAGCCGGGACAGGAACTATGGCTACACCTTC.

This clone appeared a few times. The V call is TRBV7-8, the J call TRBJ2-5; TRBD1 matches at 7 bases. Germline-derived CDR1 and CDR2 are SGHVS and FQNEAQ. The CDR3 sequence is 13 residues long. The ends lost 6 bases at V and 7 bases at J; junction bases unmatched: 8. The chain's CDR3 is CASSLDRSRTQYF. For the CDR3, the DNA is TGTGCCAGCAGTTTGGACAGGTCACGGACCCAGTACTTC. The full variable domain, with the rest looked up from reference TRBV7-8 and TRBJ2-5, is GAGVSQSPRYKVAKRGQDVALRCDPISGHVSLFWYQQALGQGPEFLTYFQNEAQLDKSGLPSDRFFAERPEGSVSTLKIQRTQQEDSAVYLCASSLDRSRTQYFGPGTRLLVL.

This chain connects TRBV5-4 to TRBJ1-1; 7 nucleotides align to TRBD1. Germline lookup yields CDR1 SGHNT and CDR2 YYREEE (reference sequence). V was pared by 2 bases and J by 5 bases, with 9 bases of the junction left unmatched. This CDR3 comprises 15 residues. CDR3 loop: CASSFPGTVRTEAFF. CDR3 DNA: TGTGCCAGCAGCTTCCCAGGGACAGTCAGAACTGAAGCTTTCTTT.

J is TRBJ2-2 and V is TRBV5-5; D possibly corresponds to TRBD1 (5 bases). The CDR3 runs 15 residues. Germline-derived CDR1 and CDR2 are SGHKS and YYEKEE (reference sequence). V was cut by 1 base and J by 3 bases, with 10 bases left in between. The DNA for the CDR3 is TGTGCCAGCAGCTTGCAGGGTAGGGACACCGGGGAGCTGTTTTTT. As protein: CASSLQGRDTGELFF.

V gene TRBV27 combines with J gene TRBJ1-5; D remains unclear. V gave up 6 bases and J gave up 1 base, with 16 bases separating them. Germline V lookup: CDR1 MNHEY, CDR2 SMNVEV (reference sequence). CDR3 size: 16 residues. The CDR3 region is CASSSTGLRSNQPQHF. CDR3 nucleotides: TGTGCCAGCAGCTCGACGGGTTTACGGAGCAATCAGCCCCAGCATTTT.

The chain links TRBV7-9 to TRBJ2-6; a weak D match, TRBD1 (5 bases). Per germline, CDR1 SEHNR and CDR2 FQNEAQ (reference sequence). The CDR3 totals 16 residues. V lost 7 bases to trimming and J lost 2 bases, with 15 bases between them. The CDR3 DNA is TGTGCCAGCACCTGGTCTGGGGCTCCTGGGGCCAACGTCCTGACTTTC. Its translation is CASTWSGAPGANVLTF.

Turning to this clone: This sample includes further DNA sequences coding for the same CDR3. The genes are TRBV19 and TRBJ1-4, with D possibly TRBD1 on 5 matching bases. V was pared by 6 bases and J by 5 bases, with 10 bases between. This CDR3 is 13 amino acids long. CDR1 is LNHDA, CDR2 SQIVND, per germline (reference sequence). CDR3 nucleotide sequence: TGTGCCAGTAGCATATCAGGGAATGAAAAACTGTTTTTT. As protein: CASSISGNEKLFF.

The CDR3 DNA sequence: TGTGCCAGCAGCCCCGCGGCGGGAACGAACTATGGCTACACCTTC. Protein: CASSPAAGTNYGYTF. The chain joins TRBV3-1 (or the pseudogene TRBV3-2) to TRBJ1-2; D unclear. V shed 4 bases and J shed 2 bases, with 14 bases lying between them. Germline V CDR1 and CDR2: LGHDT, YNNKEL (reference sequence). This CDR3 is built from 15 residues.

The CDR3 here is CASSKEGRGHYGYTF. The CDR3 DNA reads TGTGCCAGTAGCAAGGAGGGGAGGGGACACTATGGCTACACCTTC. The chain joins TRBV19 to TRBJ1-2; TRBD1 might be the D (5 bases). V dropped 6 bases and J dropped 3 bases, with 17 bases sitting between them. The CDR3 extends over 15 amino acids. CDR1 and CDR2 (germline): LNHDA, SQIVND (reference sequence).

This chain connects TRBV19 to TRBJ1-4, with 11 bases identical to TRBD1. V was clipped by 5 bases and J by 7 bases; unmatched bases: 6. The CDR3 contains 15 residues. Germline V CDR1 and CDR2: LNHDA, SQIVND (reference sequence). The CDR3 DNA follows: TGTGCCAGTAGTGCCCGGACAGGGGGCGTTGAAAAACTGTTTTTT. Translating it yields CASSARTGGVEKLFF.

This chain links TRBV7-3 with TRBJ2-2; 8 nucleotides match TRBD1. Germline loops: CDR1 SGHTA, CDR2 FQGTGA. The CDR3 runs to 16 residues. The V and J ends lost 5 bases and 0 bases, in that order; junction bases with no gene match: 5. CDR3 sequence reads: CASSTHRGTNTGELFF. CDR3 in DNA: TGTGCCAGCAGCACCCACAGGGGGACGAACACCGGGGAGCTGTTTTTT.

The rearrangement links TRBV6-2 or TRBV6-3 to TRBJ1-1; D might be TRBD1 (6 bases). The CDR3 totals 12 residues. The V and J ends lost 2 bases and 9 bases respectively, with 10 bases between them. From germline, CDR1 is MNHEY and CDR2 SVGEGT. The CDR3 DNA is TGTGCCAGCAGTTACCCGCAGGGGAAAGCTTTCTTT. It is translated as CASSYPQGKAFF.

The CDR3 bases are TGCAGCGAGTCTAGCGCTCGCTCCTACAATGAGCAGTTCTTC. Translating it yields CSESSARSYNEQFF. This chain uses TRBV29-1 with TRBJ2-1; D is perhaps TRBD2 (6 bases). Trimming stripped 7 bases from V and 0 bases from J, with 13 bases between. The CDR3 is made up of 14 amino acids. CDR1 SQVTM and CDR2 ANQGSEA come from the germline V gene.

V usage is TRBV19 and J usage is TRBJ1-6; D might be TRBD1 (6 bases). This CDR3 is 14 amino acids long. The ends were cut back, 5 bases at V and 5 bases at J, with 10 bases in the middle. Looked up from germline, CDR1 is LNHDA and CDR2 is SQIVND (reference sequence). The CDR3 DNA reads TGTGCCAGTAGTGCAGGGGCGAATAATTCACCCCTCCACTTT. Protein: CASSAGANNSPLHF. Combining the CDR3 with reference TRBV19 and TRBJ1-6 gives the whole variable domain DGGITQSPKYLFRKEGQNVTLSCEQNLNHDAMYWYRQDPGQGLRLIYYSQIVNDFQKGDIAEGYSVSREKKESFPLTVTSAQKNPTAFYLCASSAGANNSPLHFGNGTRLTVT.

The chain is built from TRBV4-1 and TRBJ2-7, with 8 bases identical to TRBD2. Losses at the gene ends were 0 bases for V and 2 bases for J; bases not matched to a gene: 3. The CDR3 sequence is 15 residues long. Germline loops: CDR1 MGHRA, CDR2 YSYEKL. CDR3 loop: CASSQDGGLAYEQYF. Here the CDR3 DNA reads TGCGCCAGCAGCCAAGACGGGGGACTAGCCTACGAGCAGTACTTC.

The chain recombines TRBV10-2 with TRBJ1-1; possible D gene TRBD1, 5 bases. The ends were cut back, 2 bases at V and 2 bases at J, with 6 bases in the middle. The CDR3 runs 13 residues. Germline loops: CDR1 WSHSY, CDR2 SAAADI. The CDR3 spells CASSEQGNTEAFF. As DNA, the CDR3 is TGCGCCAGCAGTGAGCAGGGAAACACTGAAGCTTTCTTT.

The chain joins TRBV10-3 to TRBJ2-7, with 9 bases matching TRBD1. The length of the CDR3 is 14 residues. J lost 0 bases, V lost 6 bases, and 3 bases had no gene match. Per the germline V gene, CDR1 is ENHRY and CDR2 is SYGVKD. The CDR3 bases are TGTGCCATCAGCCGGGACAGGGACTCCTACGAGCAGTACTTC. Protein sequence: CAISRDRDSYEQYF.

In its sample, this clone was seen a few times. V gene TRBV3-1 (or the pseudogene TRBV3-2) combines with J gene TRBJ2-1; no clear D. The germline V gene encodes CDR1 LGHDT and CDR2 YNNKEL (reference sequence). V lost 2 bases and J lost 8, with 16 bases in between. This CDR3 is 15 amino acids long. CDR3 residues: CASSQTKHPQDEQFF. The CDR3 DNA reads TGTGCCAGCAGCCAAACTAAGCACCCGCAAGATGAGCAGTTCTTC.

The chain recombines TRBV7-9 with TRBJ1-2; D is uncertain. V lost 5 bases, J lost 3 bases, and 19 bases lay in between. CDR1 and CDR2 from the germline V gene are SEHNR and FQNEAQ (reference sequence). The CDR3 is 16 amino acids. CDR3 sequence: CASSPSGWRRHYGYTF. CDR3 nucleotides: TGTGCCAGCAGCCCATCGGGTTGGCGGAGGCACTATGGCTACACCTTC. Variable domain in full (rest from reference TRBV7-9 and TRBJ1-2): DTGVSQNPRHKITKRGQNVTFRCDPISEHNRLYWYRQTLGQGPEFLTYFQNEAQLEKSRLLSDRFSAERPKGSFSTLEIQRTEQGDSAMYLCASSPSGWRRHYGYTFGSGTRLTVV.